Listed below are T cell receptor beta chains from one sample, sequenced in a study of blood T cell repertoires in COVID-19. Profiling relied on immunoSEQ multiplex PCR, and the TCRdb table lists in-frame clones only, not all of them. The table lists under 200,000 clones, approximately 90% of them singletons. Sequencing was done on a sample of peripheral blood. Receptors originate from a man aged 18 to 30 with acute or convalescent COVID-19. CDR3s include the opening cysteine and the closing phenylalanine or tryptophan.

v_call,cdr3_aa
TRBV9,CASSVRTGPDSPLHF
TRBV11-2,CASSLIAGTGGDTQYF
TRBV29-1,CSVADRWSTGELFF
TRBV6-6,CASSPPTSGGFTDTQYF
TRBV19,CASSISFGGTEAFF
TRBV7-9,CASSTTGGPEKLFF
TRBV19,CASNLRGPVNNSPLHF
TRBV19,CASSRSRSADTQYF
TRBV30,CAWSGLAGAMNTEAFF
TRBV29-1,CSVLLTGTSGRETQYF
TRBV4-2,CASRSQGPQETQYF
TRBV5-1,CASSPLFIGSTSLYEQYF
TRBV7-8,CASSSNRGPYTEAFF
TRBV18,CASSPTGSSYEQYF
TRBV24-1,CATSDSPGQSSYNEQFF
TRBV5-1,CASSSTVSRETQYF
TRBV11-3,CASSLVGGGQQYF
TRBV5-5,CASSFGGDQPQHF
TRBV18,CASSPGQSTDTQYF
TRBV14,CASSLQGTNEKLFF
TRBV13,CASSLKRSGDTEAFF
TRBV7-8,CASSLARRLPTEAFF
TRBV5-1,CASSLARGQGVKKYF
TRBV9,CASSVTSGSSDTQYF
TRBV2,CASSERGGSNEKLFF
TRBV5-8,CASSLRGLRNTGELFF
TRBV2,CASSDGGTGYGYTF
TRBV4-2,CASSQDSVRGDQPQHF
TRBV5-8,CASSLWTPNYGYTF
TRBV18,CASSPQGPYGYTF
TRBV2,CASGVQGAGNTGELFF
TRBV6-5,CASSYMGRNTEAFF
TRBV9,CASSQYGSAKNIQYF
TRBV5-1,CASSLRVRGTTYEQYF
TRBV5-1,CASSLVQGHNSPLHF
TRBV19,CASSILGQTNEKLFF
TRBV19,CASSASPGSAEAFF
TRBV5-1,CASRAGTALSTNEKLFF
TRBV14,CASSPRTSGLYNEQFF
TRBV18,CASSPGQGDPPLHF
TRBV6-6,CASSRTGMDGYTF
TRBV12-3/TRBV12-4,CASSLDRVNGYTF
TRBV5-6,CASEQMNTEAFF